These T cell receptor beta chains were read from a single sample in a study of T cell repertoires in cytomegalovirus infection. Each CDR3 protein gets one entry after TCRdb re-called the reads with MiXCR. Of under 250,000 distinct CDR3 sequences listed, approximately 7% are singletons. The material sequenced was PBMCs. The receptors here all came from a human donor in good health (CMV status not recorded). Some clones in this sample may be carry-over from other donors' samples. Both conserved end residues are part of each CDR3. D genes are given only for firm matches. Not all rows give a size; the values are once, few, many and, for expanded clones, a class.

cdr3_nt: TGTGCCAGTATGACTAGCGGGGGATTCGTCCAGTTCTTC
cdr3_aa: CASMTSGGFVQFF
v_call: TRBV19
j_call: TRBJ2-1
d_call: TRBD2
clone_size: .

cdr3_nt: TGCAGTGCTAGAGACCCCCGGCAGCCCCCGGATGAGCAGTACTTC
cdr3_aa: CSARDPRQPPDEQYF
v_call: TRBV20-1
j_call: TRBJ2-7
d_call: .
clone_size: many

cdr3_nt: TGTGCCAGCAGTCTACTTGGCGGGGGACTGTTTTTT
cdr3_aa: CASSLLGGGLFF
v_call: TRBV28
j_call: TRBJ1-4
d_call: .
clone_size: many

cdr3_nt: TGTGCCAGCAGCCCGATGGATACGCAGTATTTT
cdr3_aa: CASSPMDTQYF
v_call: TRBV7-9
j_call: TRBJ2-3
d_call: .
clone_size: few

cdr3_nt: TGTGCCAGCAGCCGAGGAGGGGTCGTCCTGAACACTGAAGCTTTCTTT
cdr3_aa: CASSRGGVVLNTEAFF
v_call: TRBV7-2
j_call: TRBJ1-1
d_call: .
clone_size: .

cdr3_nt: TGTGCCAGCAGCCAAAGACGGAGGTCCGAGACCCAGTACTTC
cdr3_aa: CASSQRRRSETQYF
v_call: TRBV7-2
j_call: TRBJ2-5
d_call: .
clone_size: many

cdr3_nt: TGTGCCAGCAGCCTTGGGCCAGGGCGCCAGAGCACAGATACGCAGTATTTT
cdr3_aa: CASSLGPGRQSTDTQYF
v_call: TRBV7-2
j_call: TRBJ2-3
d_call: .
clone_size: many

cdr3_nt: TGTGCCAGCAGCCCCCCCGGACAGCTTCATGGCTACACCTTC
cdr3_aa: CASSPPGQLHGYTF
v_call: TRBV7-2
j_call: TRBJ1-2
d_call: .
clone_size: .

cdr3_nt: TGTGCCAGCGACAGGGCGGGGACCGGGGAGCTGTTTTTT
cdr3_aa: CASDRAGTGELFF
v_call: TRBV19
j_call: TRBJ2-2
d_call: .
clone_size: .

cdr3_nt: TGTGCCAGCAGCCCCCAGGGACTATTCTACGAGCAGTACTTC
cdr3_aa: CASSPQGLFYEQYF
v_call: TRBV9
j_call: TRBJ2-7
d_call: TRBD2
clone_size: .

cdr3_nt: TGTGCCAGCAGCCAAGCCACCTCTGGAAACACCATATATTTT
cdr3_aa: CASSQATSGNTIYF
v_call: TRBV4-2
j_call: TRBJ1-3
d_call: .
clone_size: many

cdr3_nt: TGTGCCAGCACCCTAAGGAATTCACCCCTCCACTTT
cdr3_aa: CASTLRNSPLHF
v_call: TRBV7-9
j_call: TRBJ1-6
d_call: .
clone_size: many

cdr3_nt: TGCAGCGGACTGGACACTGAAGCTTTCTTT
cdr3_aa: CSGLDTEAFF
v_call: TRBV29-1
j_call: TRBJ1-1
d_call: .
clone_size: few

cdr3_nt: TGCAGCGTTGGAGGGGGACAGGGTGATGGCTACACCTTC
cdr3_aa: CSVGGGQGDGYTF
v_call: TRBV29-1
j_call: TRBJ1-2
d_call: TRBD1
clone_size: .

cdr3_nt: TGTGCCAGCAGTGAAGCGTCAGAGGCTGGCTACACCTTC
cdr3_aa: CASSEASEAGYTF
v_call: TRBV2
j_call: TRBJ1-2
d_call: .
clone_size: many

cdr3_nt: TGCAGCGCCGGCAATGAGCAGTTCTTC
cdr3_aa: CSAGNEQFF
v_call: TRBV29-1
j_call: TRBJ2-1
d_call: .
clone_size: many

cdr3_nt: TGCGCCAGCAGGGCGGGGACCGCCGCAACTAATGAAAAACTGTTTTTT
cdr3_aa: CASRAGTAATNEKLFF
v_call: TRBV4-1
j_call: TRBJ1-4
d_call: .
clone_size: many

cdr3_nt: TGTGCCAGCAATGTCCTCGGCTATGGCTACACCTTC
cdr3_aa: CASNVLGYGYTF
v_call: TRBV6-2/TRBV6-3
j_call: TRBJ1-2
d_call: .
clone_size: few

cdr3_nt: TGTGCCAGCACCGGGGGACAGGTCGAAAAACTGTTTTTT
cdr3_aa: CASTGGQVEKLFF
v_call: TRBV7-2
j_call: TRBJ1-4
d_call: TRBD1
clone_size: many

cdr3_nt: TGCAGTGGGGACAGGGGCTACAATGAGCAGTTCTTC
cdr3_aa: CSGDRGYNEQFF
v_call: TRBV20-1
j_call: TRBJ2-1
d_call: TRBD1
clone_size: many

cdr3_nt: TGTGCCAGCAGCGTCCTAAGGACTCTCCCCGGGGATGAGCAGTTCTTC
cdr3_aa: CASSVLRTLPGDEQFF
v_call: TRBV5-6
j_call: TRBJ2-1
d_call: .
clone_size: .

cdr3_nt: TGTGCCAGCAGGTCCGGGACAGAGGCTAACTATGGCTACACCTTC
cdr3_aa: CASRSGTEANYGYTF
v_call: TRBV12-3/TRBV12-4
j_call: TRBJ1-2
d_call: TRBD1
clone_size: many